This entry describes one T cell receptor (beta chain). Its antigen remains unidentified. The data stem from a study of T cell responses to AZD1222 COVID-19 vaccine. Broader study findings: Unmutated variant regions are reportedly the target of nearly half of TCRs that are spike-specific. Spike-spanning, vaccine-associated CD4 TCRs were dominant at 160-218 and 743-854. Just five or six AZD1222 recipients were seropositive at baseline. Clonal diversity may have been underestimated, and the donors were mostly white British, with more females than males.

This CDR3 has 15 amino acids. Trimming removed 1 base from V and 1 base from J, with 9 bases in between. Germline CDR1 and CDR2: SGDLS and YYNGEE. Method: immunoSEQ multiplex PCR; TCRdb's copy keeps in-frame clones and lacks some. The data show some 69,000 clones, approximately 82% seen once. The V and J genes are TRBV9 and TRBJ2-1; a possible D gene is TRBD2 (6 bases). This sequence was found in an adult who received the AZD1222 COVID-19 vaccine. Sequences were derived from peripheral blood, sampled 28 days after the second AZD1222 dose. The CDR3 nucleotides read TGTGCCAGCAGCGTACTGGGACTGTCCTACAATGAGCAGTTCTTC. This gives the protein CASSVLGLSYNEQFF. The whole variable domain, filled in from reference TRBV9 and TRBJ2-1, reads DSGVTQTPKHLITATGQRVTLRCSPRSGDLSVYWYQQSLDQGLQFLIQYYNGEERAKGNILERFSAQQFPDLHSELNLSSLELGDSALYFCASSVLGLSYNEQFFGPGTRLTVL.